The 32 T cell receptor beta chains below were found in one sample sequenced in a study of human T cells and chemical hapten exposure. TCRdb fed the RACE reads into MiXCR, producing one record per CDR3 protein. Of about 250,000 distinct CDR3 sequences listed, over 7.5% were seen once; the top ten hold 0.9% to 1.5%. Described time point: pre-sensitization, week 0. Sample treatment: therapeutic diphenylcyclopropenone sensitization with weekly scalp DPC. The specimen was whole blood, collected in connection with sensitization to the hapten diphenylcyclopropenone (DPC). These receptors were obtained from a young man with alopecia areata. Some clones in this sample may be carry-over from other donors' samples.

This clonotype has at least ten counts. The chain couples TRBV6-2 or TRBV6-3 to TRBJ2-7; D gene ambiguous. Germline values: CDR1 MNHEY, CDR2 SVGEGT. Trimming removed 2 bases at V and 2 bases at J, with 16 bases between. The CDR3 runs to 16 residues. The CDR3 region is CASSYGVGQKTYEQYF. The DNA for the CDR3 is TGTGCCAGCAGTTACGGTGTCGGGCAGAAGACCTACGAGCAGTACTTC.

In this sample, this clonotype turned up a few times. The chain uses TRBV29-1 and TRBJ2-7; D ambiguous. The CDR3 has 12 residues. Trimming pared 4 bases from V and 1 base from J, leaving 8 bases between. Germline values: CDR1 SQVTM, CDR2 ANQGSEA. The chain's CDR3 is CSVGILSYEQYF. The CDR3 DNA reads TGCAGCGTTGGGATCTTATCCTACGAGCAGTACTTC.

This clonotype was observed many times. This sequence joins TRBV6-6 and TRBJ2-7, with no clear D. Germline assignment: CDR1 MNHNY and CDR2 SVGAGI (reference sequence). The CDR3 is 17 amino acids. V lost 5 bases and J lost 5, with 25 bases in between. For the CDR3, the DNA is TGTGCCAGCAGTAAAAATCCGACTGCGACAATGCGCGACGAGCAGTACTTC. Encoded protein: CASSKNPTATMRDEQYF.

CDR3 residues: CSAPDRVGTGELFF. The CDR3 DNA is TGCAGTGCCCCGGACAGGGTCGGGACCGGGGAGCTGTTTTTT. The rearrangement links TRBV20-1 to TRBJ2-2, with 8 bases fitting TRBD1. Per germline, CDR1 DFQATT and CDR2 SNEGSKA (reference sequence). CDR3 length equals 14 residues. With 6 bases clipped from V and 5 bases from J, the junction kept 8 bases outside the gene matches.

This clonotype has ten or more counts. The chain couples TRBV7-9 to TRBJ1-1; 9 bases line up with TRBD1. After removal of 6 bases from V and 10 bases from J, the junction contained 12 bases not matched to a gene. In germline, CDR1 is SEHNR, CDR2 FQNEAQ (reference sequence). This CDR3 contains 14 residues. CDR3 sequence (DNA): TGTGCCAGCAGTTCCGGGACAGGGATTTTGGGAGCTTTCTTT. Translating gives CASSSGTGILGAFF.

This clonotype was counted between two and nine times. The J gene is TRBJ1-5, the V gene TRBV6-1, with D possibly TRBD1 on 5 matching bases. Between the trimmed V and J ends, which lost 6 bases and 4 bases, there was a span of 22 bases. Germline CDR1 reads MNHNS; CDR2 reads SASEGT. This CDR3 is built from 17 residues. In DNA, the CDR3 is TGTGCCAGCAGGAGTTCGGGACGGAGTGTCCAAAATCAGCCCCAGCATTTT. Its translation: CASRSSGRSVQNQPQHF.

The gene calls are TRBV4-1 and TRBJ2-7, with TRBD1 matching over 10 bases. CDR1 is MGHRA, CDR2 YSYEKL, per germline. J was trimmed by 2 bases and V by 3 bases; bases with no gene match: 4. This CDR3 is 15 amino acids long. This CDR3 reads CASSQTGTGAYEQYF. CDR3 nucleotides: TGCGCCAGCAGCCAGACCGGGACAGGGGCCTACGAGCAGTACTTC.

This chain joins TRBV28 and TRBJ2-3; maybe TRBD2 (6 bases). Germline lookup yields CDR1 MDHEN and CDR2 SYDVKM. This CDR3 contains 16 residues. V was pared by 5 bases and J by 2 bases, with 17 bases between. Here the CDR3 reads CASSPRDSGNTDTQYF. Here the CDR3 DNA reads TGTGCCAGCAGTCCCCGAGATAGCGGAAACACAGATACGCAGTATTTT. The variable domain in full, with the rest retrieved from reference TRBV28 and TRBJ2-3, is DVKVTQSSRYLVKRTGEKVFLECVQDMDHENMFWYRQDPGLGLRLIYFSYDVKMKEKGDIPEGYSVSREKKERFSLILESASTNQTSMYLCASSPRDSGNTDTQYFGPGTRLTVL.

The V and J genes are TRBV5-1 and TRBJ1-5, with D possibly matching TRBD1 (6 bases). Germline V gives CDR1 SGHRS, CDR2 YFSETQ. CDR3 length: 15 residues. V was clipped by 2 bases and J by 7 bases, with 16 bases between them. The CDR3 nucleotides read TGCGCCAGCAGCTTTGGCACAGGGCAGGGCCAGCCCCAGCATTTT. It encodes CASSFGTGQGQPQHF.

This chain uses TRBV14 with TRBJ1-2, with TRBD1 identical over 9 bases. Unmatched junction bases numbered 12, after V lost 4 bases and J lost 6 bases. CDR1 is SGHDN and CDR2 is FVKESK in the germline V gene. The CDR3 has 16 amino acids. CDR3 bases: TGTGCCAGCAGCCGGGGCGGGACAGGGCCGTTCGATGGCTACACCTTC. Translation gives CASSRGGTGPFDGYTF.

This clonotype was found many times. The chain links TRBV29-1 to TRBJ1-2; 12 positions match TRBD1. The CDR3 sequence is 14 residues long. The ends lost 6 bases at V and 4 bases at J; junction bases unmatched: 6. Per germline, CDR1 SQVTM and CDR2 ANQGSEA. CDR3 region: CSVAGTGGSYGYTF. The CDR3 DNA follows: TGCAGCGTGGCCGGGACAGGGGGCTCCTATGGCTACACCTTC.

This clonotype was counted ten times or more. The gene calls are TRBV12-3 or TRBV12-4 and TRBJ2-3; 11 bases are a match to TRBD2. V lost 6 bases, J lost 3 bases, and 5 bases stayed unmatched. CDR3 length: 15 residues. The CDR3 protein is CASRVAGGPTDTQYF. In DNA form, the CDR3 reads TGTGCCAGCAGAGTAGCGGGGGGGCCAACAGATACGCAGTATTTT.

This clonotype was counted between two and nine times. This chain joins TRBV9 and TRBJ2-3; TRBD1 might be the D (5 bases). There are 14 residues in the CDR3. V lost 0 bases and J lost 5, with 10 bases in between. CDR1 and CDR2 from the germline V gene are SGDLS and YYNGEE. The CDR3 DNA sequence: TGTGCCAGCAGCGTAGGGGGCTACCAAGATACGCAGTATTTT. Translating gives CASSVGGYQDTQYF.

Comments on this clonotype: It is unclear where the CDR3 begins or ends on the DNA, so no DNA is shown, and the CDR3 is as TCRdb lists it. This sequence joins TRBV12-3 or TRBV12-4 and TRBJ1-3; the table assigns TRBD1, which was not confirmed against the DNA. The CDR3 totals 14 residues, both ends included. The CDR3 sequence: CASSSSDRGNTIYF.

This clonotype was counted at least ten times. The rearrangement links TRBV28 to TRBJ2-5; no definite D call. Germline loops: CDR1 MDHEN, CDR2 SYDVKM. Between the trimmed V and J ends, which lost 2 bases and 3 bases, there was a span of 4 bases. The CDR3 totals 12 residues. The CDR3 spells CASSLSEETQYF. In DNA, the CDR3 is TGTGCCAGCAGTTTAAGTGAAGAGACCCAGTACTTC. The entire variable domain, with the rest obtained from reference TRBV28 and TRBJ2-5, is as follows: DVKVTQSSRYLVKRTGEKVFLECVQDMDHENMFWYRQDPGLGLRLIYFSYDVKMKEKGDIPEGYSVSREKKERFSLILESASTNQTSMYLCASSLSEETQYFGPGTRLLVL.

In this sample, this clonotype turned up a few times. The genes are TRBV12-3 or TRBV12-4 and TRBJ2-1; a weak D match, TRBD2 (6 bases). V was shortened by 4 bases and J by 0 bases, with 13 bases between the two germline ends. This CDR3 region has 16 residues. The CDR3 loop is CASSSFRESSYNEQFF. CDR3 DNA: TGTGCCAGCAGTTCATTTCGGGAGAGCTCCTACAATGAGCAGTTCTTC.

This clonotype was seen at least ten times. This sequence joins TRBV28 and TRBJ1-1; no reliable D call. This CDR3 is 11 amino acids long. The germline gives CDR1 MDHEN, CDR2 SYDVKM. Trimming took 3 bases from V and 10 from J, leaving 9 bases between them. The DNA for the CDR3 is TGTGCCAGCAGTTTGGGGTTACGAGCTTTCTTT. Amino acid sequence: CASSLGLRAFF.

This clonotype came up a few times. The chain combines TRBV24-1 with TRBJ1-3; D is perhaps TRBD1 (5 bases). CDR1 is KGHDR and CDR2 is SFDVKD in the germline V gene. CDR3 size: 16 residues. Trimming cost V 2 bases and J 0 bases, with 10 bases left between them. The CDR3 coding sequence is TGTGCCACCAGTGATTCTCGACAGTTCTCTGGAAACACCATATATTTT. Amino acid sequence: CATSDSRQFSGNTIYF.

This clonotype occurred a few times. The V gene is TRBV4-1, the J gene TRBJ1-2, with D hard to call. The CDR3 totals 14 residues. Germline assignment: CDR1 MGHRA and CDR2 YSYEKL. V dropped 0 bases and J dropped 6 bases, with 11 bases sitting between them. For the CDR3, the DNA is TGCGCCAGCAGCCAAGAGACGCCGGCTAATGGCTACACCTTC. Translating it yields CASSQETPANGYTF.

This clonotype was seen ten or more times. This chain joins TRBV10-3 and TRBJ1-6; D is unclear. V was trimmed by 7 bases and J by 6 bases, leaving 10 bases between them. Germline CDR1 reads ENHRY; CDR2 reads SYGVKD. CDR3 length: 13 residues. CDR3 in DNA: TGTGCCATCACGGCGGAGCTTAATTCACCCCTCCACTTT. Translating it yields CAITAELNSPLHF.

The V and J genes are TRBV29-1 and TRBJ1-1; 10 bases align to TRBD1. After removal of 6 bases from V and 5 bases from J, the junction contained 6 bases not matched to a gene. The CDR3 covers 13 residues. The germline V gene encodes CDR1 SQVTM and CDR2 ANQGSEA. In DNA form, the CDR3 reads TGCAGCGTGGGACAGGGGTTTTTGACTGAAGCTTTCTTT. This encodes CSVGQGFLTEAFF.

This clonotype was found a few times. V gene TRBV7-2 combines with J gene TRBJ1-5; D uncertain. Germline V gene sequence: CDR1 SGHTA, CDR2 FQGNSA. This CDR3 spans 15 amino acids. V was clipped by 5 bases and J by 1 base, with 12 bases between them. CDR3 amino acids: CASSLFSVSNQPQHF. CDR3 coding DNA: TGTGCCAGCAGCCTATTCTCCGTAAGCAATCAGCCCCAGCATTTT.

This chain joins TRBV6-2 or TRBV6-3 and TRBJ2-7; 7 nucleotides align to TRBD1. Trimming took 5 bases from V and 0 from J; bases not matched to a gene: 10. Germline loops: CDR1 MNHEY, CDR2 SVGEGT. The CDR3 length is 16 residues. The CDR3 loop is CASSTPDRASSYEQYF. The CDR3 nucleotides read TGTGCCAGCAGTACCCCAGACAGGGCGAGCTCCTACGAGCAGTACTTC.

The chain recombines TRBV4-3 with TRBJ2-7; possibly TRBD1 for D (5 bases). Germline CDR1 reads LGHNA; CDR2 reads YSLEER. The CDR3 sequence is 14 residues long. Deletions cut 2 bases from V and 2 bases from J, with 10 bases between. The CDR3 bases are TGCGCCAGCAGCCAAACAGGAAACCCCTACGAGCAGTACGTC. Residues: CASSQTGNPYEQYV.

In the case of this clonotype: Just one base apart from a much larger clone, this may be a read error. The V gene is TRBV6-2 or TRBV6-3, the J gene TRBJ1-5; D remains unclear. Germline-derived CDR1 and CDR2 are MNHEY and SVGEGT. The CDR3 totals 14 residues. V was clipped by 4 bases and J by 3 bases, with 10 bases between them. The CDR3 coding sequence is TGTGCCAGCAGTTCGGAACAGCTCAATCAGCCCCAGCATTTT. Translating it yields CASSSEQLNQPQHF.

V is TRBV4-3 and J is TRBJ2-3; weak D call: TRBD2 (6 bases). Trimming took 0 bases from V and 7 from J, leaving 11 bases between them. Per the germline V gene, CDR1 is LGHNA and CDR2 is YSLEER. The CDR3 consists of 14 residues. The CDR3 here is CASSQDSGDYTQYF. CDR3 nucleotides: TGCGCCAGCAGCCAAGATTCGGGGGACTATACGCAGTATTTT.

There are many counts of this clonotype. In DNA, the CDR3 is TGTGCCAGCAGTGCTCTGGCTGGAAACACCATATATTTT. Its translation: CASSALAGNTIYF. The J gene is TRBJ1-3, the V gene TRBV6-6; D is ambiguous. The CDR3 extends over 13 amino acids. CDR1 is MNHNY, CDR2 SVGAGI, per germline (reference sequence). With 5 bases removed from V and 2 bases from J, the gap between germline ends came to 7 bases.

The table lists this clonotype with many counts. The chain employs TRBV20-1 and TRBJ1-1; no clear D. The germline V gene encodes CDR1 DFQATT and CDR2 SNEGSKA (reference sequence). With 0 bases removed from V and 2 bases from J, the gap between germline ends came to 10 bases. CDR3 length: 14 residues. CDR3 region: CSARDRTKNTEAFF. The CDR3 region has the DNA TGCAGTGCTAGAGATCGGACGAAAAACACTGAAGCTTTCTTT.

This clonotype appeared a few times. This chain's CDR3 is CASGFAGGYTF. The CDR3 nucleotides read TGTGCTAGTGGTTTCGCGGGAGGCTACACCTTC. The chain carries TRBV12-5 and TRBJ1-2, with D unclear. This CDR3 contains 11 residues. V lost 3 bases and J lost 8, with 7 bases in between. The germline V gene encodes CDR1 LGHNT and CDR2 FRNRAP.

The rearrangement uses TRBV7-3 and TRBJ1-5; unclear D gene. The V gene lost 5 bases and the J gene lost 6 bases, with 11 bases spanning the gap. Germline-derived CDR1 and CDR2 are SGHTA and FQGTGA. CDR3 size: 13 residues. In DNA form, the CDR3 reads TGTGCCAGCAGCATAATGGGAGGTCAGCCCCAGCATTTT. It codes for CASSIMGGQPQHF.

This chain links TRBV7-6 with TRBJ2-5, with 12 bases matching TRBD2. The CDR3 is made up of 16 amino acids. Per the germline V gene, CDR1 is SGHVS and CDR2 is FNYEAQ. V lost 4 bases and J lost 5; bases outside the gene matches: 8. The CDR3: CASSSFPTSGGETQYF. The CDR3 nucleotides are TGTGCCAGCAGCTCCTTCCCGACTAGCGGGGGTGAGACCCAGTACTTC.

This chain uses TRBV27 with TRBJ2-5; D uncertain. In germline, CDR1 is MNHEY, CDR2 SMNVEV (reference sequence). The V and J ends lost 5 bases and 4 bases respectively, with 14 bases between them. The CDR3 is 14 amino acids. CDR3 region: CASSPLIQGETQYF. In DNA, the CDR3 is TGTGCCAGCAGTCCACTCATCCAAGGAGAGACCCAGTACTTC.